These T cell receptor beta chains were read from a single sample in a study of radiotherapy plus CTLA-4 blockade in lung cancer. Produced via immunoSEQ multiplex PCR; TCRdb's table is partial and in-frame only. The sample lists fewer than 100,000 clones; less than 85% were seen once. The sequencing used peripheral blood, collected from a patient treated with radiotherapy plus ipilimumab. The receptor source for this set is a human donor with non-small cell lung cancer who had stable disease on radiotherapy plus ipilimumab. CDR3s include the opening cysteine and the closing phenylalanine or tryptophan. The order of the fields is V gene, clone size, J gene, D gene, CDR3 DNA, CDR3 protein. A D gene is named only where the DNA matches it firmly. Some rows have no size entry. The others give once, few or many, or a class for an expanded clone.

>TRBV13|.|TRBJ2-7|TRBD1
TGTGCCAGCAGCTTAGTGGGACAGGGTGCCGAGCAGTACTTC
CASSLVGQGAEQYF
>TRBV4-1|.|TRBJ2-3|.
TGCGCCAGCAGCCAAGATCAGGTAGATACGCAGTATTTT
CASSQDQVDTQYF
>TRBV29-1|.|TRBJ2-2|TRBD1
TGCAGCGTTGAAGTAGGAGACAGGGTCACCGGGGAGCTGTTTTTT
CSVEVGDRVTGELFF
>TRBV9|.|TRBJ2-7|.
TGTGCCAGCAGCGCGCTAGCGTCGACCTCCTACGAGCAGTACTTC
CASSALASTSYEQYF
>TRBV11-3|few|TRBJ2-3|TRBD2
TGTGCCAGCAGCCCCACCGGGGGGAGAAAGACAGATACGCAGTATTTT
CASSPTGGRKTDTQYF
>TRBV11-2|.|TRBJ1-2|.
TGTGCCAGCAGCTCCCTGAGGCGGTTCTATGGCTACACCTTC
CASSSLRRFYGYTF
>TRBV19|.|TRBJ1-6|.
TGTGCCAGTAGTATTTCCAGAGGTGGTTCACCCCTCCACTTT
CASSISRGGSPLHF
>TRBV13|.|TRBJ1-3|.
TGTGCCAGCAGCTTAGGCCGAGGTTCTGGAAACACCATATATTTT
CASSLGRGSGNTIYF
>TRBV29-1|.|TRBJ2-7|TRBD1
TGCAGCGTTGAATCCTCGGGACAGGGGTCCCGCGAGCAGTACTTC
CSVESSGQGSREQYF
>TRBV6-4|.|TRBJ2-1|.
TGTGCCAGCAGTGACTCGGCTGGGTCCTACAATGAGCAGTTCTTC
CASSDSAGSYNEQFF
>TRBV18|.|TRBJ2-7|TRBD1
TGTGCCAGCTCACCATGGACAGGGGAAGTTCACTTC
CASSPWTGEVHF
>TRBV5-4|.|TRBJ1-2|.
TGTGCCAGCAGCTTGGCCAACAGCTATGGCTACACCTTC
CASSLANSYGYTF